The sequence of this T cell receptor (beta chain) was determined in a study of radiotherapy plus CTLA-4 blockade in lung cancer. Study background: Among enrolled patients, 15% to 20% responded and around 30% achieved disease control. Study results and limitations: TCR clones originating in tumors grew in number in blood after radiotherapy plus ipilimumab.

Trimming took off 3 bases at V and 1 base at J, with 6 bases between the two ends. The CDR3 spans 13 residues. Germline V gives CDR1 MNHNY, CDR2 SVGAGI (reference sequence). Lung cancer patients with chemo-refractory metastatic non-small-cell disease were given focal radiation plus CTLA-4 blockade with ipilimumab. Profiling relied on immunoSEQ multiplex PCR, and the TCRdb table lists in-frame clones only, not all of them. The profile covers almost 55,000 clones, with approximately 80% appearing a single time and 3.2% taken by the ten largest. As concerns this clone: What it recognizes is unknown.

This sequence originates from a human donor with non-small cell lung cancer who had a partial response to radiotherapy plus ipilimumab. This chain joins TRBV6-6 and TRBJ1-1; D unresolved. The input for sequencing was peripheral blood, taken from a patient treated with radiotherapy plus ipilimumab. The CDR3 loop is CASSYTGNTEAFF. Here the CDR3 DNA reads TGTGCCAGCAGTTATACGGGGAACACTGAAGCTTTCTTT.